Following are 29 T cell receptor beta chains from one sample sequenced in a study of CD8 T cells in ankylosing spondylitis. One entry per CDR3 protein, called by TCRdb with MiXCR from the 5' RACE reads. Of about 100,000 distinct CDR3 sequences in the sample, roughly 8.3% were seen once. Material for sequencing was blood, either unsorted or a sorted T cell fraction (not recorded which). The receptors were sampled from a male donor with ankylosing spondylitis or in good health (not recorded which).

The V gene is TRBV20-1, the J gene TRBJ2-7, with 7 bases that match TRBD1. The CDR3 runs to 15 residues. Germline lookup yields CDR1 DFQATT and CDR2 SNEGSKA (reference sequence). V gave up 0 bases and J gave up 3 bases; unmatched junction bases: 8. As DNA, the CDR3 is TGCAGTGCTAGAGATGTTAGGGGGCTTATCTACGAGCAGTACTTC. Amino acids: CSARDVRGLIYEQYF.

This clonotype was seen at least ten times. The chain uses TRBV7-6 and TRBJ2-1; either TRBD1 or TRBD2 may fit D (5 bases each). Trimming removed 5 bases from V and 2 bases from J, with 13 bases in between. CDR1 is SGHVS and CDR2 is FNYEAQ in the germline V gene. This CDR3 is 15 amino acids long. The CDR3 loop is CASSNRDATYNEQFF. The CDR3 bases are TGTGCCAGCAGCAACCGGGACGCCACCTACAATGAGCAGTTCTTC.

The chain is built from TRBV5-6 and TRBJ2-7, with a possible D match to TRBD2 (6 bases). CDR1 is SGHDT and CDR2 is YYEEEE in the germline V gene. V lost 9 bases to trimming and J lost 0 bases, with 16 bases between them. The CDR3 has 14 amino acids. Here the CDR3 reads CAMGPGTSSYEQYF. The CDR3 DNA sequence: TGTGCCATGGGCCCCGGGACTTCCTCCTACGAGCAGTACTTC.

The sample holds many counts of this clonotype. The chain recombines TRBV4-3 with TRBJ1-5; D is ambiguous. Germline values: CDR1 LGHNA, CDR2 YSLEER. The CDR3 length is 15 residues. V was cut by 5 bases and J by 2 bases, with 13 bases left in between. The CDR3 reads CASSLRLRGNQPQHF. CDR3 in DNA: TGCGCCAGCAGCTTAAGATTACGTGGCAATCAGCCCCAGCATTTT.

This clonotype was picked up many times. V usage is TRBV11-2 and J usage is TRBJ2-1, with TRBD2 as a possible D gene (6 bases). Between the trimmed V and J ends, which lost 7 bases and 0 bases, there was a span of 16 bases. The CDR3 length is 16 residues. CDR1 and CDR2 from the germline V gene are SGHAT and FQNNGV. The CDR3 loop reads CASTHLSGSSYNEQFF. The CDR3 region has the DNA TGTGCCAGCACTCATCTTAGCGGCAGCTCCTACAATGAGCAGTTCTTC.

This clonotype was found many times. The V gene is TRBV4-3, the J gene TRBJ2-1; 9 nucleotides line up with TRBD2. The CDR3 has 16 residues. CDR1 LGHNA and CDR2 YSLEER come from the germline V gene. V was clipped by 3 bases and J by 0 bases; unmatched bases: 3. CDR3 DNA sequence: TGCGCCAGCAGCCACATTAGCGGGAGCTCCTACAATGAGCAGTTCTTC. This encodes CASSHISGSSYNEQFF.

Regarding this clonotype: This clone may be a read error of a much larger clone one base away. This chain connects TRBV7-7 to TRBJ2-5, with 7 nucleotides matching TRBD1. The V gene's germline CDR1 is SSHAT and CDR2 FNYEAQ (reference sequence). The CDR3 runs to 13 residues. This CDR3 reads CASSLDREEAQYF. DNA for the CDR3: TGTGCTAGCAGCTTAGACAGGGAAGAGGCCCAGTACTTC. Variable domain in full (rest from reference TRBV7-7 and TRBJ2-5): GAGVSQSPRYKVTKRGQDVTLRCDPISSHATLYWYQQALGQGPEFLTYFNYEAQPDKSGLPSDRFSAERPEGSISTLTIQRTEQRDSAMYRCASSLDREEAQYFGPGTRLLVL.

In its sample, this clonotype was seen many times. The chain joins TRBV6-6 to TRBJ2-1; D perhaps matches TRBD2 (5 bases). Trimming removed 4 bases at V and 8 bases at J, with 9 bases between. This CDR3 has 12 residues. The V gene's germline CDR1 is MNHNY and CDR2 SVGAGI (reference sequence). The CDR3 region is CASSWRPDEQFF. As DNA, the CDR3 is TGTGCCAGCAGTTGGAGGCCGGATGAGCAGTTCTTC.

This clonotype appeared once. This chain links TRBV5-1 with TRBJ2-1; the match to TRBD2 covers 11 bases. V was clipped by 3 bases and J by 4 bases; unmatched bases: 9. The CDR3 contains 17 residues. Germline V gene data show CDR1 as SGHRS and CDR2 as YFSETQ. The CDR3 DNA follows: TGCGCCAGCAGCTCGTGGACGACTAGCGGGATGTACAATGAGCAGTTCTTC. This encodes CASSSWTTSGMYNEQFF.

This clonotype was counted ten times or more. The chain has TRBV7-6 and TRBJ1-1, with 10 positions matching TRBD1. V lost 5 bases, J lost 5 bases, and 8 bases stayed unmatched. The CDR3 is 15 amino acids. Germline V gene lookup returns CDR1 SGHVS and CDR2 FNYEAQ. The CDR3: CASSTTGGEGTEAFF. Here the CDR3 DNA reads TGTGCCAGCAGCACGACAGGGGGCGAGGGGACTGAAGCTTTCTTT.

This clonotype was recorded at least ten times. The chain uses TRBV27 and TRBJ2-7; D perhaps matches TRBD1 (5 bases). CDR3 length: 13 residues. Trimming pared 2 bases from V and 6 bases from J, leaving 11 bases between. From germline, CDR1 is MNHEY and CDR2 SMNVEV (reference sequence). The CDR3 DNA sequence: TGTGCCAGCAGTTTAGGTCAGGGCGGCGAGCAGTACTTC. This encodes CASSLGQGGEQYF.

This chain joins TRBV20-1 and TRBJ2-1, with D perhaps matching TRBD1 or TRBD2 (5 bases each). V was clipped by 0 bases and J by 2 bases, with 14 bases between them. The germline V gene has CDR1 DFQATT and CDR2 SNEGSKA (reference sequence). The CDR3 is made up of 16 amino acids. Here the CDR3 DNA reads TGCAGTGCTAGAGATCTCTCGGGGCCACCCTACAATGAGCAGTTCTTC. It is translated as CSARDLSGPPYNEQFF.

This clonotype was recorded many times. This chain's CDR3 is CSVEDPQDRKRETQYF. CDR3 sequence (DNA): TGCAGCGTTGAAGATCCCCAGGACAGAAAAAGGGAGACCCAGTACTTC. The rearrangement links TRBV29-1 to TRBJ2-5, with D perhaps TRBD1 (6 bases). The V end lost 0 bases, the J end lost 5 bases, and 19 bases lay between the germline ends. This CDR3 has 16 amino acids. Germline assignment: CDR1 SQVTM and CDR2 ANQGSEA.

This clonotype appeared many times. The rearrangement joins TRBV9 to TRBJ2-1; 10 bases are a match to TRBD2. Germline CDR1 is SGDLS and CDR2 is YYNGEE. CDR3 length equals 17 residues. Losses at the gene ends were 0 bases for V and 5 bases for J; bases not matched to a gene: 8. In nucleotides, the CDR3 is TGTGCCAGCAGCGTAGCTTTGGCTAGCGGGGGAGACAATGAGCAGTTCTTC. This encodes CASSVALASGGDNEQFF.

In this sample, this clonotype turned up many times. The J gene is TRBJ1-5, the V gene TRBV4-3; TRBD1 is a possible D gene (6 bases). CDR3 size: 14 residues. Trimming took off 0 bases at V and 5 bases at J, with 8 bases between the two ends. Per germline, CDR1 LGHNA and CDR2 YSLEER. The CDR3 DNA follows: TGCGCCAGCAGCCAAGAGTCAGGGGATCAGCCCCAGCATTTT. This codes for CASSQESGDQPQHF.

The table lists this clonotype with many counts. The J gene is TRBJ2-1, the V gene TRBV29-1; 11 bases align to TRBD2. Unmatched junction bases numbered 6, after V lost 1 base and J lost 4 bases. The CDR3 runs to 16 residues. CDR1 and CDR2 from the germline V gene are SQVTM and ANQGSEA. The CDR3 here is CSVEASGGLFYNEQFF. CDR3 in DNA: TGCAGCGTTGAAGCTAGCGGGGGGCTTTTTTACAATGAGCAGTTCTTC.

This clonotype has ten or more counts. The CDR3 reads CSVGTSSYNEQFF. CDR3 in DNA: TGCAGCGTCGGGACCAGCTCCTACAATGAGCAGTTCTTC. The chain employs TRBV29-1 and TRBJ2-1; D is perhaps TRBD1 or TRBD2 (5 bases each). CDR1 SQVTM and CDR2 ANQGSEA come from the germline V gene. The CDR3 has 13 amino acids. The V end lost 6 bases, the J end lost 0 bases, and 9 bases lay between the germline ends.

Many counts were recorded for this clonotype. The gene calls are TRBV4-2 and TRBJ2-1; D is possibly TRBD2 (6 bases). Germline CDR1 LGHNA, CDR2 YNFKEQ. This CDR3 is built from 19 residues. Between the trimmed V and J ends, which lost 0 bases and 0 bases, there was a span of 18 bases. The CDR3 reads CASSQDQRGDFLSYNEQFF. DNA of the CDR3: TGTGCCAGCAGCCAAGATCAACGAGGGGACTTTCTCTCCTACAATGAGCAGTTCTTC.

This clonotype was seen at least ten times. The CDR3 bases are TGTGCCAGCAGCTTGGCGGTAGGGGATGGCTACACCTTC. Amino acid sequence: CASSLAVGDGYTF. The rearrangement links TRBV7-6 to TRBJ1-2, with D maybe TRBD1 (5 bases). CDR1 and CDR2 from the germline V gene are SGHVS and FNYEAQ. This CDR3 is built from 13 residues. With 3 bases removed from V and 6 bases from J, the gap between germline ends came to 11 bases.

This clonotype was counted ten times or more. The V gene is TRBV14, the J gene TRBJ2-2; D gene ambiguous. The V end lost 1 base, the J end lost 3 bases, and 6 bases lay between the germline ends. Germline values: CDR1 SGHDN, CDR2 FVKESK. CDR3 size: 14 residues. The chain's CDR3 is CASSQARYTGELFF. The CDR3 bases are TGTGCCAGCAGCCAAGCGAGGTACACCGGGGAGCTGTTTTTT.

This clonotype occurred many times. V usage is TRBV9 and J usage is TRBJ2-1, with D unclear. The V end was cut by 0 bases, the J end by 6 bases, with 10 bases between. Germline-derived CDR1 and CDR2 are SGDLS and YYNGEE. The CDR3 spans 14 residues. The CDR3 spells CASSVGGVLNEQFF. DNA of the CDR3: TGTGCCAGCAGCGTAGGCGGCGTACTCAATGAGCAGTTCTTC.

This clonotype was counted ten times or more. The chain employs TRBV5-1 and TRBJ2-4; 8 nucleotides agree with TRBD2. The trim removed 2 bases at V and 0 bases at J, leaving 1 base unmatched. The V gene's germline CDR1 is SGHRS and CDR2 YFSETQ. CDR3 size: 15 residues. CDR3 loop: CASSFGGVAKNIQYF. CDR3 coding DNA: TGCGCCAGCAGCTTCGGGGGGGTAGCCAAAAACATTCAGTACTTC.

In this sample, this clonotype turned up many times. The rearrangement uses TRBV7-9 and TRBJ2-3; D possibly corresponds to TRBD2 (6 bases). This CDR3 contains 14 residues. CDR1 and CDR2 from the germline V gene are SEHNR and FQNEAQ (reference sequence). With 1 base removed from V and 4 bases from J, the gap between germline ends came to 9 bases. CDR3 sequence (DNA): TGTGCCAGCAGCTTAGGAGGGGAGGCAGATACGCAGTATTTT. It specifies CASSLGGEADTQYF.

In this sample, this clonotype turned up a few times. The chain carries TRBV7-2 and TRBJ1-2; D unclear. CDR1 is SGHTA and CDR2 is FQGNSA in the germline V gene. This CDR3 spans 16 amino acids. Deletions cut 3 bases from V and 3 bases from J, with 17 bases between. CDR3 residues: CASSFLLAGRDYGYTF. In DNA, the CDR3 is TGTGCCAGCAGCTTCCTTCTGGCGGGGAGGGACTATGGCTACACCTTC.

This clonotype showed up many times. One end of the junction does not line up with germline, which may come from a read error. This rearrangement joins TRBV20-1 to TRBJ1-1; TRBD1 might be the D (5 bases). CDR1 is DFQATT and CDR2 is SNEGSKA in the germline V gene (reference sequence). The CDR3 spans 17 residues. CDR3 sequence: CCARPAPTRGANTEAFF. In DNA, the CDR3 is TGCTGTGCTAGGCCGGCACCTACGCGCGGGGCGAACACTGAAGCTTTCTTT.

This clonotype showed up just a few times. As DNA, the CDR3 is TGTGCCAGCAGCTATACGGTCAGAGGTGGTGAAGCTTTCTTT. It is translated as CASSYTVRGGEAFF. The chain uses TRBV7-2 and TRBJ1-1; D not resolved. Between the trimmed V and J ends, which lost 4 bases and 7 bases, there was a span of 16 bases. The CDR3 covers 14 residues. The germline gives CDR1 SGHTA, CDR2 FQGNSA.

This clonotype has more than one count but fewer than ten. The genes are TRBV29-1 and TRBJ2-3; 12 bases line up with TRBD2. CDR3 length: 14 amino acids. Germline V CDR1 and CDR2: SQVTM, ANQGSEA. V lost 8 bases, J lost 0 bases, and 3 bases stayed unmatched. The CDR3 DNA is TGCAGCTCGGGACTAGCGGGTAGCACAGATACGCAGTATTTT. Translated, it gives CSSGLAGSTDTQYF.

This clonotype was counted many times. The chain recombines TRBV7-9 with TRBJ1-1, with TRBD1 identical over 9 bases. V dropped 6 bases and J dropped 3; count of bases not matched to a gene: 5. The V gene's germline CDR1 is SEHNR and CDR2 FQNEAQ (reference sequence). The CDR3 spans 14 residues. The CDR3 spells CASSGQGKYTEAFF. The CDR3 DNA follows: TGTGCCAGCAGTGGACAGGGGAAGTACACTGAAGCTTTCTTT.

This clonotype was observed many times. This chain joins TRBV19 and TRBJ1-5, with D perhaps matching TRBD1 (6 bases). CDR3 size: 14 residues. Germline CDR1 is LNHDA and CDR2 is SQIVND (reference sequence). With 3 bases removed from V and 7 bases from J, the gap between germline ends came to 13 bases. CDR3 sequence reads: CASSIFGQGQPQHF. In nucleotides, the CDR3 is TGTGCCAGTAGTATTTTCGGGCAGGGGCAGCCCCAGCATTTT. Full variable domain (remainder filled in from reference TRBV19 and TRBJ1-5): DGGITQSPKYLFRKEGQNVTLSCEQNLNHDAMYWYRQDPGQGLRLIYYSQIVNDFQKGDIAEGYSVSREKKESFPLTVTSAQKNPTAFYLCASSIFGQGQPQHFGDGTRLSIL.